The rows below give T cell receptor beta chains drawn from one sample of a study of blood T cell repertoires in COVID-19. Clones were sequenced by immunoSEQ multiplex PCR, and TCRdb holds only the in-frame ones, with some missing. Of 40,000 to 50,000 clones listed, around 82% are singletons. Sequencing was done on a sample of peripheral blood. Receptors originate from a middle-aged man with active or convalescent COVID-19. The CDR3 runs from the conserved cysteine through the conserved F or W. Fields, in order: J gene, D gene, V gene, clone size, CDR3 DNA, CDR3 protein. A D gene is named only where the DNA matches it firmly. Expanded clones are given a class, and other clones once, few, many or no size at all.

j_gene: TRBJ2-3
d_gene: TRBD2
v_gene: TRBV5-1
abundance: once
CDR3nt: TGCGCCAGCAGCTTGAAGCTAGCGGGAGGGCCTGGAGTTGGGACGCAGTATTTT
CDR3aa: CASSLKLAGGPGVGTQYF

j_gene: TRBJ1-3
d_gene: TRBD1
v_gene: TRBV2
abundance: NA
CDR3nt: TGTGCCAGCAGTGTAAAGGGACAGGGGACAACCATATATTTT
CDR3aa: CASSVKGQGTTIYF

j_gene: TRBJ2-2
d_gene: TRBD1
v_gene: TRBV19
abundance: NA
CDR3nt: TGTGCCACCGGGGACAGGGGATATACCGGGGAGCTGTTTTTT
CDR3aa: CATGDRGYTGELFF

j_gene: TRBJ1-3
d_gene: NA
v_gene: TRBV30
abundance: NA
CDR3nt: TGTGCCTGGAGTGTCAGGGGAGTGGGGGGAAACACCATATATTTT
CDR3aa: CAWSVRGVGGNTIYF

j_gene: TRBJ2-5
d_gene: TRBD2
v_gene: TRBV6-4
abundance: NA
CDR3nt: TGTGCCAGCAGTGACAGGACTAGCTGGGAGACCCAGTACTTC
CDR3aa: CASSDRTSWETQYF

j_gene: TRBJ2-5
d_gene: TRBD2
v_gene: TRBV7-3
abundance: NA
CDR3nt: TGTGCCAGCAAGGTTAGCGGGGGAGAAGAGACCCAGTACTTC
CDR3aa: CASKVSGGEETQYF

j_gene: TRBJ2-1
d_gene: NA
v_gene: TRBV19
abundance: few
CDR3nt: TGTGCCAGTAGTATAGATCTATCTTCCCCGCCGAGCTCCTACAATGAGCAGTTCTTC
CDR3aa: CASSIDLSSPPSSYNEQFF

j_gene: TRBJ1-3
d_gene: TRBD1
v_gene: TRBV30
abundance: NA
CDR3nt: TGTGCCTGGAAGACAGGGGCAAACACCATATATTTT
CDR3aa: CAWKTGANTIYF

j_gene: TRBJ2-7
d_gene: TRBD2
v_gene: TRBV28
abundance: NA
CDR3nt: TGTGCCAGCAGGGAACTAGCGGGAAACTACGAGCAGTACTTC
CDR3aa: CASRELAGNYEQYF

j_gene: TRBJ2-3
d_gene: NA
v_gene: TRBV5-1
abundance: NA
CDR3nt: TGCGCCAGCAGCTTGGCCCCCACAGGGACAGATACGCAGTATTTT
CDR3aa: CASSLAPTGTDTQYF

j_gene: TRBJ2-5
d_gene: TRBD2
v_gene: TRBV3-1/TRBV3-2
abundance: NA
CDR3nt: TGTGCCAGCAGCCCCCCGGGACTAGTCAGGGAGACCCAGTACTTC
CDR3aa: CASSPPGLVRETQYF

j_gene: TRBJ2-3
d_gene: TRBD2
v_gene: TRBV11-3
abundance: NA
CDR3nt: TGTGCCAGCAGCCTCGGACTAGCTTCAGATACGCAGTATTTT
CDR3aa: CASSLGLASDTQYF

j_gene: TRBJ2-3
d_gene: TRBD1
v_gene: TRBV5-1
abundance: NA
CDR3nt: TGCGCCAGCAGCTTAGGACAGGGGGCAGTAGATACGCAGTATTTT
CDR3aa: CASSLGQGAVDTQYF

j_gene: TRBJ2-1
d_gene: NA
v_gene: TRBV19
abundance: NA
CDR3nt: TGTGCCAGTAGTGCAATTAACAGAATCAATGAGCAGTTCTTC
CDR3aa: CASSAINRINEQFF

j_gene: TRBJ1-1
d_gene: NA
v_gene: TRBV3-1/TRBV3-2
abundance: NA
CDR3nt: TGTGCCAGCAGCCAACCTCCTGGGCGGGGGTCCGCTGAAGCTTTCTTT
CDR3aa: CASSQPPGRGSAEAFF

j_gene: TRBJ2-5
d_gene: TRBD1
v_gene: TRBV28
abundance: NA
CDR3nt: TGTGCCAGCAGTCGACAGGGGGTCCAAGAGACCCAGTACTTC
CDR3aa: CASSRQGVQETQYF

j_gene: TRBJ1-2
d_gene: NA
v_gene: TRBV14
abundance: NA
CDR3nt: TGTGCCAGCAGCCATGTTTATCCTCGGGACTACACCTTC
CDR3aa: CASSHVYPRDYTF

j_gene: TRBJ2-1
d_gene: NA
v_gene: TRBV12-3/TRBV12-4
abundance: NA
CDR3nt: TGTGCCAGCAGTTACAGGTCTAAGCAGTTCTTC
CDR3aa: CASSYRSKQFF

j_gene: TRBJ2-7
d_gene: NA
v_gene: TRBV5-6
abundance: few
CDR3nt: TGTGCCAGCAGGGAACAGGGCCGAGTCTCCTACGAGCAGTACTTC
CDR3aa: CASREQGRVSYEQYF

j_gene: TRBJ2-3
d_gene: TRBD2
v_gene: TRBV18
abundance: NA
CDR3nt: TGTGCCAGCTCTATCCAGGGAGGGGCAGATACGCAGTATTTT
CDR3aa: CASSIQGGADTQYF

j_gene: TRBJ2-7
d_gene: NA
v_gene: TRBV28
abundance: once
CDR3nt: TGTGCCAGCAGTTTATTTGGCGGCTCCTACGAGCAGTACTTC
CDR3aa: CASSLFGGSYEQYF

j_gene: TRBJ2-1
d_gene: TRBD1
v_gene: TRBV24-1
abundance: NA
CDR3nt: TGTGCCACCAGTGATTTATGGACAGGGGGCTGTCGGTGGTACAATGAGCAGTTCTTC
CDR3aa: CATSDLWTGGCRWYNEQFF

j_gene: TRBJ2-7
d_gene: NA
v_gene: TRBV5-6
abundance: NA
CDR3nt: TGTGCCAGCAGCCACGAGTACGAGCAGTACTTC
CDR3aa: CASSHEYEQYF

j_gene: TRBJ2-5
d_gene: NA
v_gene: TRBV12-3/TRBV12-4
abundance: many
CDR3nt: TGTGCCAGCAGTCAACCTCGGGGGACCCAGTACTTC
CDR3aa: CASSQPRGTQYF

j_gene: TRBJ2-5
d_gene: TRBD2
v_gene: TRBV3-1/TRBV3-2
abundance: NA
CDR3nt: TGTGCCAGCAGCCGCCCTCGCGGGAGGTACCAAGAGACCCAGTACTTC
CDR3aa: CASSRPRGRYQETQYF

j_gene: TRBJ1-2
d_gene: NA
v_gene: TRBV27
abundance: NA
CDR3nt: TGTGCCAGCAGTCTAAGTGGGGCCCCCTATGGCTACACCTTC
CDR3aa: CASSLSGAPYGYTF

j_gene: TRBJ1-2
d_gene: TRBD1
v_gene: TRBV28
abundance: NA
CDR3nt: TGTGCCAGCAGTGCCCCGGGACAGGGTATCTATGGCTACACCTTC
CDR3aa: CASSAPGQGIYGYTF

j_gene: TRBJ2-1
d_gene: NA
v_gene: TRBV5-1
abundance: NA
CDR3nt: TGCGCCAGCACCCTTCTAGTTGGTGCCCTCAATGAGCAGTTCTTC
CDR3aa: CASTLLVGALNEQFF

j_gene: TRBJ1-2
d_gene: NA
v_gene: TRBV30
abundance: NA
CDR3nt: TGTGCCTGGAGGGGAAGCGGGATAGGCAGCGCCGGCTACACCTTC
CDR3aa: CAWRGSGIGSAGYTF

j_gene: TRBJ1-5
d_gene: NA
v_gene: TRBV15
abundance: NA
CDR3nt: TGTGCCACCAGCGGGCTTAGGCAGCCCCAGCATTTT
CDR3aa: CATSGLRQPQHF

j_gene: TRBJ2-1
d_gene: NA
v_gene: TRBV28
abundance: NA
CDR3nt: TGTGCCAGCACCCCTGAGTCAGGGGCCCATTTAGACAATGAGCAGTTCTTC
CDR3aa: CASTPESGAHLDNEQFF

j_gene: TRBJ1-4
d_gene: TRBD1
v_gene: TRBV19
abundance: NA
CDR3nt: TGTGCCAGTTCCTATCGGGACAGGGTAGGGGAAAAACTGTTTTTT
CDR3aa: CASSYRDRVGEKLFF

j_gene: TRBJ1-1
d_gene: NA
v_gene: TRBV20-1
abundance: NA
CDR3nt: TGCAGTGCTAGTTCCGCGGCTTCGGCTTTCTTT
CDR3aa: CSASSAASAFF

j_gene: TRBJ2-2
d_gene: TRBD2
v_gene: TRBV5-6
abundance: once
CDR3nt: TGTGCCAGCAGCTTGGGACTAGCGGGGACCGGGGAGCTGTTTTTT
CDR3aa: CASSLGLAGTGELFF

j_gene: TRBJ2-5
d_gene: TRBD1
v_gene: TRBV28
abundance: NA
CDR3nt: TGTGCCAGCAGATCGGGGTCAGGGGGCATTTCCAGCCAAGAGACCCAGTACTTC
CDR3aa: CASRSGSGGISSQETQYF

j_gene: TRBJ2-1
d_gene: TRBD1
v_gene: TRBV7-9
abundance: NA
CDR3nt: TGTGCCAGCAGTCATACAGGGGAGTCCTACAATGAGCAGTTCTTC
CDR3aa: CASSHTGESYNEQFF

j_gene: TRBJ2-1
d_gene: NA
v_gene: TRBV12-3/TRBV12-4
abundance: NA
CDR3nt: TGTGCCAGCAGTTCCTCGGGCTACAATGAGCAGTTCTTC
CDR3aa: CASSSSGYNEQFF

j_gene: TRBJ1-1
d_gene: TRBD1
v_gene: TRBV29-1
abundance: NA
CDR3nt: TGCAGCGTTTCAGGGGGTTTTGAAGCTTTCTTT
CDR3aa: CSVSGGFEAFF

j_gene: TRBJ1-2
d_gene: NA
v_gene: TRBV5-6
abundance: NA
CDR3nt: TGTGCCAGCAGCATTACAAATGGCTACACCTTC
CDR3aa: CASSITNGYTF

j_gene: TRBJ1-5
d_gene: TRBD1
v_gene: TRBV6-2/TRBV6-3
abundance: NA
CDR3nt: TGTGCCAGCAGCCCTCTCCCCGGGACAGGCTTCGGTCAGCCCCAGCATTTT
CDR3aa: CASSPLPGTGFGQPQHF

j_gene: TRBJ1-4
d_gene: NA
v_gene: TRBV10-2
abundance: few
CDR3nt: TGCGCCAGCAGTGCTTCCCTTGAAAAACTGTTTTTT
CDR3aa: CASSASLEKLFF

j_gene: TRBJ1-1
d_gene: NA
v_gene: TRBV6-2/TRBV6-3
abundance: NA
CDR3nt: TGTGCCAGCAGTTACACGCATTACGGACAGTCCCACACTGAAGCTTTCTTT
CDR3aa: CASSYTHYGQSHTEAFF

j_gene: TRBJ2-1
d_gene: TRBD2
v_gene: TRBV24-1
abundance: NA
CDR3nt: TGTGCCACCAGACTAGCGGGAGAAAAGGAGCAGTTCTTC
CDR3aa: CATRLAGEKEQFF

j_gene: TRBJ1-4
d_gene: NA
v_gene: TRBV5-1
abundance: few
CDR3nt: TGCGCCAGCAGCTATGACAGGACTAATGAAAAACTGTTTTTT
CDR3aa: CASSYDRTNEKLFF

j_gene: TRBJ1-3
d_gene: NA
v_gene: TRBV10-3
abundance: NA
CDR3nt: TGTGCCATCAGTGAGTCGAGGGCTGGAAACACCATATATTTT
CDR3aa: CAISESRAGNTIYF

j_gene: TRBJ2-1
d_gene: NA
v_gene: TRBV6-4
abundance: once
CDR3nt: TGTGCCAGCAGTGTCGCCAGGGGTAGTGAGCAGTTCTTC
CDR3aa: CASSVARGSEQFF

j_gene: TRBJ1-4
d_gene: NA
v_gene: TRBV3-1/TRBV3-2
abundance: NA
CDR3nt: TGTGCCAGCAGCCAAAGGGGGAATGATGAAAAACTGTTTTTT
CDR3aa: CASSQRGNDEKLFF

j_gene: TRBJ1-1
d_gene: NA
v_gene: TRBV12-3/TRBV12-4
abundance: once
CDR3nt: TGTGCCAGCAGTTTAAAAGGGCGGGTAGAAGCTTTCTTT
CDR3aa: CASSLKGRVEAFF

j_gene: TRBJ2-7
d_gene: TRBD2
v_gene: TRBV5-4
abundance: NA
CDR3nt: TGTGCCAGCAGCTTGCGGCTAGCGGGGTACTACGAGCAGTACTTC
CDR3aa: CASSLRLAGYYEQYF

j_gene: TRBJ1-3
d_gene: NA
v_gene: TRBV3-1/TRBV3-2
abundance: NA
CDR3nt: TGTGCCAGCAGCCAAGATCAGGGGTTGCTTGGAAACACCATATATTTT
CDR3aa: CASSQDQGLLGNTIYF